A single sample is the source of the 21 T cell receptor beta chains below, sequenced in a study of immune characterization of retroperitoneal liposarcoma (dated by TCRdb to between 2019 and 2020). Receptors were amplified or captured by PCR. Sequenced using a NextSeq 500. TCRdb cleaned the public reads at Q25 with fastp, built clones with MiXCR and kept in-frame beta chains. Entries that share a CDR3 protein sequence are merged under the most common genes and DNA. This sample has approximately 9,300 distinct CDR3 sequences in its table, and roughly a third of those were observed once. The ten most abundant clones make up roughly a tenth of the sample. The source material was tumor tissue. These receptors came from a female donor with retroperitoneal liposarcoma.

This clonotype is deemed medium-sized. V usage is TRBV11-3 and J usage is TRBJ2-1, with unresolved D. This CDR3 comprises 17 residues. V was clipped by 0 bases and J by 10 bases, with 22 bases between them. Germline V CDR1 and CDR2: SGHNT, YENEEA. CDR3 sequence reads: CASSLDLVADPQDEQFF. In DNA, the CDR3 is TGTGCCAGCAGCTTAGATCTTGTGGCCGACCCGCAGGACGAGCAGTTCTTC. Together with reference TRBV11-3 and TRBJ2-1, the CDR3 gives the full variable domain: EAGVVQSPRYKIIEKKQPVAFWCNPISGHNTLYWYLQNLGQGPELLIRYENEEAVDDSQLPKDRFSAERLKGVDSTLKIQPAELGDSAVYLCASSLDLVADPQDEQFFGPGTRLTVL.

The V call is TRBV6-1, the J call TRBJ2-5; D is unclear. Gene TRBJ2-7 matches the end of the DNA better, so the J call may be wrong. The CDR3 contains 13 residues. Germline values: CDR1 MNHNS, CDR2 SASEGT. The CDR3 DNA sequence: TGTGCCAGCAGCATTACACCAGCCTACGAGCAGTACTTC. This codes for CASSITPAYEQYF.

The chain uses TRBV7-8 and TRBJ2-3, with 14 bases identical to TRBD2. Per the germline V gene, CDR1 is SGHVS and CDR2 is FQNEAQ. The CDR3 runs 16 residues. The junction had 1 base not matched to a gene; V was cut back by 1 base and J by 4 bases. The CDR3: CASSLVGLAGADTQYF. The CDR3 DNA reads as TGTGCCAGCAGCTTAGTGGGACTAGCGGGAGCAGATACGCAGTATTTT.

Sample share makes this clonotype medium-sized. The CDR3 DNA reads TGTGCCAGCAGCCCCCGGGGGGAGACCCAGTTCTTC. It codes for CASSPRGETQFF. The V and J genes are TRBV7-9 and TRBJ2-1, with 7 bases that match TRBD2. CDR1 and CDR2 from the germline V gene are SEHNR and FQNEAQ (reference sequence). Trimming removed 5 bases from V and 13 bases from J; junction bases left unmatched: 8. The CDR3 has 12 residues.

By share, this clonotype ranks as medium-sized (0.01 to 0.1%). V usage is TRBV7-3 and J usage is TRBJ2-6; D ambiguous. V lost 5 bases and J 1 base, leaving 9 bases between the germline ends. From germline, CDR1 is SGHTA and CDR2 FQGTGA. This CDR3 region has 15 residues. Here the CDR3 reads CASSPSGSGANVLTF. The CDR3 DNA sequence: TGTGCCAGCAGCCCCTCGGGTTCTGGGGCCAACGTCCTGACTTTC.

J is TRBJ2-7 and V is TRBV12-3 or TRBV12-4; TRBD2 agrees at 8 bases. The J call is doubtful: the DNA matches TRBJ2-1 better. The CDR3 sequence is 14 residues long. CDR3 bases: TGTGCCAGCAGGGGTAGCGGGGAATCCTACGAGCAGTTCTTC. Translating it yields CASRGSGESYEQFF.

This sequence joins TRBV6-1 and TRBJ2-3; D is undetermined. The CDR3 extends over 13 amino acids. Germline assignment: CDR1 MNHNS and CDR2 SASEGT. V lost 7 bases and J 3 bases, leaving 11 bases between the germline ends. The CDR3 reads CASTPRQTDTQYF. Written as DNA, the CDR3 is TGTGCCAGCACACCGAGGCAGACAGATACGCAGTATTTT.

This sequence joins TRBV6-1 and TRBJ2-4; 12 bases line up with TRBD2. Trimming removed 6 bases from V and 13 bases from J; junction bases left unmatched: 10. The CDR3 length is 14 residues. From germline, CDR1 is MNHNS and CDR2 SASEGT. CDR3 in DNA: TGTGCCAGCAGACTAGCGGGAGGAATAAATGAGCAGTACTTC. It yields the protein CASRLAGGINEQYF.

In its sample, this clonotype is medium-sized (0.01 to 0.1%). This chain connects TRBV6-1 to TRBJ2-1; D could derive from TRBD1 or TRBD2 (5 bases each). This CDR3 is 16 amino acids long. Germline CDR1 and CDR2: MNHNS and SASEGT. Trimming stripped 1 base from V and 10 bases from J, with 20 bases between. The CDR3 loop is CASSEEGPGSSYEQFF. The CDR3 region has the DNA TGTGCCAGCAGTGAAGAGGGGCCAGGGAGCTCCTACGAGCAGTTCTTC.

Judged by abundance, this clonotype is medium-sized. This rearrangement joins TRBV7-2 to TRBJ2-5; 10 bases map to TRBD2. CDR3 length: 17 residues. V shed 0 bases, J shed 11 bases, and the junction held 15 bases outside the gene matches. CDR1 is SGHTA, CDR2 FQGNSA, per germline. CDR3 sequence reads: CASSLAPTSGKGNEQYF. CDR3 nucleotides: TGTGCCAGCAGCTTAGCCCCAACTAGCGGGAAAGGGAATGAGCAGTACTTC.

This clonotype has only a few counts. The chain uses TRBV12-3 or TRBV12-4 and TRBJ2-1, with 8 positions matching TRBD2. J gave up 13 bases and V 5 bases, and 19 bases lay outside the gene matches. CDR3 length equals 16 residues. The CDR3 reads CASSPPARGGGNIQFF. The CDR3 DNA sequence: TGTGCCAGCAGTCCTCCGGCCCGGGGGGGCGGAAACATTCAGTTCTTC.

In this sample, this clonotype turned up once. The CDR3 region is CASSDRGQTEAFF. The CDR3 DNA reads as TGTGCCAGCAGCGACAGGGGGCAAACTGAAGCTTTCTTT. V usage is TRBV11-3 and J usage is TRBJ1-1; 10 bases fit TRBD1. V dropped 5 bases and J dropped 5; count of bases not matched to a gene: 2. Germline CDR1 SGHNT, CDR2 YENEEA. This CDR3 contains 13 residues.

Turning to this clonotype: This is likely a read error, given that the CDR3 carries no conserved phenylalanine or tryptophan at its end. The V call is TRBV6-6, the J call TRBJ2-1; D gene unclear. Germline V gene sequence: CDR1 MNHNY, CDR2 SVGAGI (reference sequence). CDR3 length equals 13 residues. The V end lost 6 bases, the J end lost 5 bases, and 11 bases lay between the germline ends. CDR3 in DNA: TGTGCCAGCAGACCGGTCAGGAACAATGAGCAGTTCTGC. Amino acid sequence: CASRPVRNNEQFC.

The J gene is TRBJ2-1, the V gene TRBV6-1; TRBD1 matches 8 bases. Germline lookup yields CDR1 MNHNS and CDR2 SASEGT. The CDR3 is 17 amino acids. V lost 5 bases and J lost 5; bases outside the gene matches: 14. The CDR3 nucleotides read TGTGCCAGCAGTCAACTCCAGACAGGGGCGGGGAACAATGAGCAGTTCTTC. Translated: CASSQLQTGAGNNEQFF.

V usage is TRBV4-1 and J usage is TRBJ1-4; D not resolved. The germline CDR1 and CDR2 sequences are MGHRA and YSYEKL. Trimming left V 0 bases short and J 0 bases short, with 5 bases between. The CDR3 runs to 15 residues. This CDR3 is CASSQEPTTNEKLFF. The CDR3, as DNA: TGCGCCAGCAGCCAAGAACCAACAACTAATGAAAAACTGTTTTTT.

This chain joins TRBV10-2 and TRBJ2-1; D is perhaps TRBD2 (6 bases). This CDR3 comprises 14 residues. Trimming stripped 0 bases from V and 12 bases from J, with 15 bases between. Germline assignment: CDR1 WSHSY and CDR2 SAAADI. Here the CDR3 DNA reads TGCGCCAGCAGTGAGTCGACTGTTACTAGCTGGCAGTTCTTC. Translating it yields CASSESTVTSWQFF.

This clonotype is deemed medium-sized. The V gene is TRBV27, the J gene TRBJ1-4; 8 bases are shared with TRBD1. V was pared by 5 bases and J by 7 bases, with 9 bases of the junction left unmatched. The germline CDR1 and CDR2 sequences are MNHEY and SMNVEV (reference sequence). This CDR3 has 15 amino acids. The CDR3 sequence: CASSNTGGWGEKLFF. The DNA of the CDR3 is TGTGCCAGCAGTAATACAGGGGGGTGGGGTGAAAAACTGTTTTTT.

This clonotype was recorded many times. This chain connects TRBV6-6 to TRBJ2-1; 11 bases map to TRBD2. TRBJ2-5 matches the DNA end more closely, so the J call is doubtful. Germline loops: CDR1 MNHNY, CDR2 SVGAGI (reference sequence). The CDR3 is 16 residues long. CDR3 amino acids: CASSYSGLAGPETQYF. The CDR3 DNA follows: TGTGCCAGCAGTTACTCCGGACTAGCGGGTCCGGAGACCCAGTACTTC.

The rearrangement links TRBV6-1 to TRBJ2-1; D unresolved. The germline gives CDR1 MNHNS, CDR2 SASEGT. The CDR3 length is 13 residues. V was trimmed by 1 base and J by 7 bases, leaving 8 bases between them. CDR3: CASSEVWGNEQFF. CDR3 bases: TGTGCCAGCAGTGAAGTATGGGGAAATGAGCAGTTCTTC.

This chain links TRBV27 with TRBJ2-5; 10 positions agree with TRBD1. The last part of the DNA fits TRBJ2-7 better; the J call may be wrong. The V gene's germline CDR1 is MNHEY and CDR2 SMNVEV (reference sequence). There are 13 residues in the CDR3. CDR3 bases: TGTGCCAGCGCTTTGGGACAGGGGTACGAGCAGTACTTC. Translating gives CASALGQGYEQYF.

This clonotype has just a few counts. The chain combines TRBV12-5 with TRBJ2-1; no clear D. The tail of the sequence fits TRBJ2-7 better, so the J call may be wrong. The germline CDR1 and CDR2 sequences are LGHNT and FRNRAP. CDR3 length: 11 amino acids. In DNA form, the CDR3 reads TGTGCTAGTGGTTTGGACTTTGAGCAGTACTTC. Protein product: CASGLDFEQYF.